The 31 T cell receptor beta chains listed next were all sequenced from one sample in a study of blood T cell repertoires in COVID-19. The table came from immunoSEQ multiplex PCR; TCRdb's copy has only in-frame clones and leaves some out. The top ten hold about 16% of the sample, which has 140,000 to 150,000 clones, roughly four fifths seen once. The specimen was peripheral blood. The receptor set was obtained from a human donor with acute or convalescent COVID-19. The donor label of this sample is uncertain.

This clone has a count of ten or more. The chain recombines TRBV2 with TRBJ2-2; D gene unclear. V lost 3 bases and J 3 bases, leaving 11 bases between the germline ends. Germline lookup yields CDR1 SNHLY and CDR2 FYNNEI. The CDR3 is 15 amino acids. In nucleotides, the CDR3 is TGTGCCAGCAGTGAGTACTCCCGGGACACCGGGGAGCTGTTTTTT. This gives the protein CASSEYSRDTGELFF.

Here the CDR3 reads CASSYTGYNEQFF. The CDR3, as DNA: TGTGCCAGCAGTTACACAGGTTACAATGAGCAGTTCTTC. This chain joins TRBV7-8 and TRBJ2-1; tentative D call: TRBD1 (5 bases). CDR3 length: 13 amino acids. The V end was cut by 6 bases, the J end by 4 bases, with 10 bases between. Germline V gives CDR1 SGHVS, CDR2 FQNEAQ.

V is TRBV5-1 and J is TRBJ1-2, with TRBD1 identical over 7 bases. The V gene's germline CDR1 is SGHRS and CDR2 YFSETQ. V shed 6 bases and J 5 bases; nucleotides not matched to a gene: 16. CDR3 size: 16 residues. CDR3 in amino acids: CASTRQEGAAGYGYTF. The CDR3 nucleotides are TGCGCCAGCACCCGGCAGGAGGGGGCCGCTGGATATGGCTACACCTTC. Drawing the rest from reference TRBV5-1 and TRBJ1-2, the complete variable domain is KAGVTQTPRYLIKTRGQQVTLSCSPISGHRSVSWYQQTPGQGLQFLFEYFSETQRNKGNFPGRFSGRQFSNSRSEMNVSTLELGDSALYLCASTRQEGAAGYGYTFGSGTRLTVV.

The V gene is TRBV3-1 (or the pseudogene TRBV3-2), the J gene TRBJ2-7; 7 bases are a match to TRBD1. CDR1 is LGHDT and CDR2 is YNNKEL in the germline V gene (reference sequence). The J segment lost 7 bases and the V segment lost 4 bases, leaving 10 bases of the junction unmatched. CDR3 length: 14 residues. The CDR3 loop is CASSRLGTAGEQYF. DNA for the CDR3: TGTGCCAGCAGCCGCCTCGGGACAGCAGGTGAGCAGTACTTC.

As DNA, the CDR3 is TGTGCTAGCGCACTCGACAGGCGGGAGACCCAGTACTTC. Its translation is CASALDRRETQYF. The chain links TRBV7-7 to TRBJ2-5; D perhaps matches TRBD1 (6 bases). The germline V gene encodes CDR1 SSHAT and CDR2 FNYEAQ (reference sequence). The CDR3 loop spans 13 amino acids.

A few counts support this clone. The CDR3: CSVATTGGGTDTQYF. In nucleotides, the CDR3 is TGCAGCGTCGCAACGACAGGGGGCGGGACAGATACGCAGTATTTT. The chain is built from TRBV29-1 and TRBJ2-3, with TRBD1 identical over 10 bases. Per germline, CDR1 SQVTM and CDR2 ANQGSEA. This CDR3 is built from 15 residues. The ends lost 6 bases at V and 3 bases at J; junction bases unmatched: 9.

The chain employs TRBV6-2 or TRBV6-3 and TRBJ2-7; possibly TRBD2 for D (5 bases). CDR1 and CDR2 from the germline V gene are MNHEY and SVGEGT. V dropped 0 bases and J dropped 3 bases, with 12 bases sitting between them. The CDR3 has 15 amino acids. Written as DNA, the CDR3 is TGTGCCAGCAGTTACTCGGCCGGGATGATCTACGAGCAGTACTTC. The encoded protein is CASSYSAGMIYEQYF.

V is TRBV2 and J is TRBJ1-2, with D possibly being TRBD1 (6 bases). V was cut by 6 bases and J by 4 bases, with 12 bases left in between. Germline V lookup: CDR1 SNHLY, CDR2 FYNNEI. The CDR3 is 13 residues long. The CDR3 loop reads CASRGTGFYGYTF. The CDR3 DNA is TGTGCCAGCAGGGGAACAGGGTTCTATGGCTACACCTTC.

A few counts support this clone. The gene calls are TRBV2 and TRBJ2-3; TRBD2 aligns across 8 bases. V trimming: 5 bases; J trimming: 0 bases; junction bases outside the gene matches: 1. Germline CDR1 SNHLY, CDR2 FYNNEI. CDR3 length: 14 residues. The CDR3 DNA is TGTGCCAGCAGTACTAGCGGTAGCACAGATACGCAGTATTTT. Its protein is CASSTSGSTDTQYF.

In DNA, the CDR3 is TGTGCCAGCAGCTTAGGCACTACAGGGGGCTATGGCTACACCTTC. It translates to CASSLGTTGGYGYTF. This rearrangement joins TRBV11-2 to TRBJ1-2; 8 bases align to TRBD1. Per the germline V gene, CDR1 is SGHAT and CDR2 is FQNNGV. V was pared by 1 base and J by 4 bases, with 5 bases of the junction left unmatched. The CDR3 extends over 15 amino acids.

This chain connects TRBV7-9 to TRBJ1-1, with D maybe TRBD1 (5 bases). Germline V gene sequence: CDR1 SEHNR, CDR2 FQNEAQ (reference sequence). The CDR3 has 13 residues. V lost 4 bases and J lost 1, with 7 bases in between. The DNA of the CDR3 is TGTGCCAGCAGCTGGACACAGAACACTGAAGCTTTCTTT. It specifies CASSWTQNTEAFF.

The CDR3 spells CASSSPGTGSYEQYF. Written as DNA, the CDR3 is TGTGCCAGCAGCTCTCCCGGGACAGGGTCCTACGAGCAGTACTTC. This sequence joins TRBV11-3 and TRBJ2-7; TRBD1 matches at 9 bases. J was trimmed by 1 base and V by 4 bases; bases with no gene match: 5. CDR1 SGHNT and CDR2 YENEEA come from the germline V gene. The CDR3 spans 15 residues.

The CDR3 DNA reads TGTGCCAGCAGCCCTACGACCTGGGGGGACAGCTATGGCTACACCTTC. Residues: CASSPTTWGDSYGYTF. V and J are TRBV7-8 and TRBJ1-2; 7 positions agree with TRBD1. There are 16 residues in the CDR3. V gave up 5 bases and J gave up 4 bases; unmatched junction bases: 13. Germline-derived CDR1 and CDR2 are SGHVS and FQNEAQ.

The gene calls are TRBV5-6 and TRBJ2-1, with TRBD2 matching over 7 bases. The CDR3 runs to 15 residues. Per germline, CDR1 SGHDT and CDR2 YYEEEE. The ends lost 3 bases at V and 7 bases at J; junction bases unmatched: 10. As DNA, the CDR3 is TGTGCCAGCAGCTGGAGGGAGGGACTATTAAATGAGCAGTTCTTC. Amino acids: CASSWREGLLNEQFF.

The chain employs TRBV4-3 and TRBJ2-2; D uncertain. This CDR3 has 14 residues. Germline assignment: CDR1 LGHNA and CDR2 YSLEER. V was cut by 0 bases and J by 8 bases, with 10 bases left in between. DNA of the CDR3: TGCGCCAGCAGCCAAGACAAGCTCGTAGGGGAGCTGTTTTTT. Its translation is CASSQDKLVGELFF.

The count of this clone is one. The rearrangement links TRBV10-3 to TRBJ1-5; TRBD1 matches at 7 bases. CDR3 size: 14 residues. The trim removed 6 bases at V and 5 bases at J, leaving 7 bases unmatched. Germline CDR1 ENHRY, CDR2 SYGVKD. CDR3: CAISRQGGDQPQHF. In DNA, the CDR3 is TGTGCCATCAGCAGACAGGGTGGGGATCAGCCCCAGCATTTT.

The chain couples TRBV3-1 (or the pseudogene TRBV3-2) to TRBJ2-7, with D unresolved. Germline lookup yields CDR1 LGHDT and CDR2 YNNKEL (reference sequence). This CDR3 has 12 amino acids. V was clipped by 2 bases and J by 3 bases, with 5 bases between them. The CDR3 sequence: CASSQPGYEQYF. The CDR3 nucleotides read TGTGCCAGCAGCCAACCGGGCTACGAGCAGTACTTC.

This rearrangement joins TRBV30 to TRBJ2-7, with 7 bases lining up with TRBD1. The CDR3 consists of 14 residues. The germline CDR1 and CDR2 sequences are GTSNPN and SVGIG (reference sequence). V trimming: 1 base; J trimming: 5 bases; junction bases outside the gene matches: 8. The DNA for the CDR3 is TGTGCCTGGAGTGCCTCGACAGGGATCGACGAGCAGTACTTC. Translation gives CAWSASTGIDEQYF.

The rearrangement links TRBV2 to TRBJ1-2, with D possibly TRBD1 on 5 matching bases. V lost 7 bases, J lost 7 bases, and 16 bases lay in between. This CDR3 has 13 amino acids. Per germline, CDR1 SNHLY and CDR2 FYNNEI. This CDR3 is CASKQSGVGGYTF. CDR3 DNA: TGTGCCAGCAAACAATCGGGGGTCGGTGGCTACACCTTC.

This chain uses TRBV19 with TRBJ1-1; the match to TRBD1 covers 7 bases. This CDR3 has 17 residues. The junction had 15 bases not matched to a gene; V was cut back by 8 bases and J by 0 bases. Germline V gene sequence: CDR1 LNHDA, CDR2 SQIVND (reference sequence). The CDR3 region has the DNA TGTGCCAGTGCTAACCCGGGGGACAGAACCGTGAACACTGAAGCTTTCTTT. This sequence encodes CASANPGDRTVNTEAFF.

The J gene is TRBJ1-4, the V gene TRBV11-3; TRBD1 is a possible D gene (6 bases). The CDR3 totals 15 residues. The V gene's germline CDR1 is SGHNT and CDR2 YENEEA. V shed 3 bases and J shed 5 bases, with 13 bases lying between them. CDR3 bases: TGTGCCAGCAGCTTGGGACAAGGGATCAATGAAAAACTGTTTTTT. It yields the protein CASSLGQGINEKLFF.

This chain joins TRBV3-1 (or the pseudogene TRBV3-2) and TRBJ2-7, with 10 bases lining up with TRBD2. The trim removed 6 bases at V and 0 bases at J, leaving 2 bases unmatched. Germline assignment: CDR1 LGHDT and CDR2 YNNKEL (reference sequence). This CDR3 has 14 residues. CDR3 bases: TGTGCCAGCAGTAAGCGGGGGGGCTCCTACGAGCAGTACTTC. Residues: CASSKRGGSYEQYF.

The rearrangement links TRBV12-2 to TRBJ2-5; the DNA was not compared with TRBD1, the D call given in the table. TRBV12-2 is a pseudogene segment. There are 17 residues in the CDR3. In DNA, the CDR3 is TGTGCAAGTCGCTTAGCGAGTGGAGGACAGGACCAAGAGACCCAGTACTTC. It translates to CASRLASGGQDQETQYF.

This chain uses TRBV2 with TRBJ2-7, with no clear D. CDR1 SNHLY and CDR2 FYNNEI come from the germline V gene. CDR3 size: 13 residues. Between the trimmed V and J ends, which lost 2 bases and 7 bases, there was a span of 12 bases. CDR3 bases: TGTGCCAGCAGTGAATCCCGGCAGACAGAGCAGTACTTC. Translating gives CASSESRQTEQYF. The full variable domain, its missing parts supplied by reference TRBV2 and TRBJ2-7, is EPEVTQTPSHQVTQMGQEVILRCVPISNHLYFYWYRQILGQKVEFLVSFYNNEISEKSEIFDDQFSVERPDGSNFTLKIRSTKLEDSAMYFCASSESRQTEQYFGPGTRLTVT.

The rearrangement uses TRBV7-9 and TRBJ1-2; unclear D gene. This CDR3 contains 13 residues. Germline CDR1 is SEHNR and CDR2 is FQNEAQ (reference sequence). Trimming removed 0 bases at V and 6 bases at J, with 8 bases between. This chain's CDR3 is CASSLALSHGYTF. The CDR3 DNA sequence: TGTGCCAGCAGCTTAGCCCTTTCTCATGGCTACACCTTC. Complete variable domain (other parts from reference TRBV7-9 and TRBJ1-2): DTGVSQNPRHKITKRGQNVTFRCDPISEHNRLYWYRQTLGQGPEFLTYFQNEAQLEKSRLLSDRFSAERPKGSFSTLEIQRTEQGDSAMYLCASSLALSHGYTFGSGTRLTVV.

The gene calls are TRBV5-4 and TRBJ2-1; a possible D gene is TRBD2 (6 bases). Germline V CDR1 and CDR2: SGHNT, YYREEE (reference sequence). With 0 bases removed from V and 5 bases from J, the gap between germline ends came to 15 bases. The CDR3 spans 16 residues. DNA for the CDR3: TGTGCCAGCAGCTTGGCCGGCGGGGCACCCCACAATGAGCAGTTCTTC. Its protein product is CASSLAGGAPHNEQFF.

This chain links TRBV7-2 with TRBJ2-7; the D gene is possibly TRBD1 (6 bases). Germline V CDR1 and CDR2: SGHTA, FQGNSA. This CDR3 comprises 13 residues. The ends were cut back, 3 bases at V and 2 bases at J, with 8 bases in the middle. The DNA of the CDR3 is TGTGCCAGCAGCTTTCAGGGGCCCTACGAGCAGTACTTC. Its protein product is CASSFQGPYEQYF.

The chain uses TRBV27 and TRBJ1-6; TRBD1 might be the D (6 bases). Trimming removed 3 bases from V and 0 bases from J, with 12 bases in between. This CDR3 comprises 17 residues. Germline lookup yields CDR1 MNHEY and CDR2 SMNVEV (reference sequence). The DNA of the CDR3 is TGTGCCAGCAGTTTGGACAGTCTAAGCTCCTATAATTCACCCCTCCACTTT. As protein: CASSLDSLSSYNSPLHF.

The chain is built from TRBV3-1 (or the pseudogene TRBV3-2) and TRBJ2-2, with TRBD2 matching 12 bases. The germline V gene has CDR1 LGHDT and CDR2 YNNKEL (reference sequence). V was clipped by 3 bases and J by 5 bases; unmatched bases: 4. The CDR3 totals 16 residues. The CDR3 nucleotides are TGTGCCAGCAGCCATCTAGCGGGGGGGCTGACCGGGGAGCTGTTTTTT. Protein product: CASSHLAGGLTGELFF.

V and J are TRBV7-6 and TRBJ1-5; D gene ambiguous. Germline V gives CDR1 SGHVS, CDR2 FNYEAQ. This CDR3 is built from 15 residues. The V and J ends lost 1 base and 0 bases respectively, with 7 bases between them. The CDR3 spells CASSLGEHSNQPQHF. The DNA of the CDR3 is TGTGCCAGCAGCTTAGGAGAGCATAGCAATCAGCCCCAGCATTTT.

CDR3 DNA: TGTGCCAGCTGTCCGGGACAGGTTAATGAAAAACTGTTTTTT. Translated, it gives CASCPGQVNEKLFF. The chain employs TRBV7-8 and TRBJ1-4; 8 bases match TRBD1. Germline CDR1 reads SGHVS; CDR2 reads FQNEAQ. The CDR3 has 14 amino acids. V lost 8 bases, J lost 4 bases, and 6 bases stayed unmatched.